A selection of T cell receptor beta chains follows, all from one sample in a study of T cells in Graves' hyperthyroidism and ophthalmopathy. One entry per CDR3 protein, called by TCRdb with MiXCR from the multiplex PCR reads. The table shows around 720,000 distinct CDR3 sequences, with under 45% occurring only once. Sequencing was done on a sample of blood. The receptor set was obtained from a woman aged 40 to 50 with Graves' hyperthyroidism. Both conserved end residues are part of each CDR3. The D gene is left open where the match is weak. The size field is filled for only some rows; it gives once, few, many or a size class.

D	V	size	J	CDR3	DNA
-	TRBV14	many	TRBJ2-5	CASSQEAVHGETQYF	TGTGCCAGCAGCCAAGAGGCAGTCCATGGGGAGACCCAGTACTTC
-	TRBV6-5	many	TRBJ2-7	CASSKAVMVIEQYF	TGTGCCAGCAGTAAAGCGGTGATGGTGATCGAGCAGTACTTC
-	TRBV10-3	many	TRBJ1-1	CAISRGDGNEAFF	TGTGCCATCAGCAGAGGTGACGGGAATGAAGCTTTCTTT
-	TRBV20-1	few	TRBJ1-1	CRVPRRDTEAFF	TGCAGGGTTCCCCGGAGGGACACTGAAGCTTTCTTT
-	TRBV7-9	-	TRBJ1-1	CASVRPPGVNTEAFF	TGTGCCAGCGTCCGTCCCCCGGGGGTGAACACTGAAGCTTTCTTT
-	TRBV7-8	many	TRBJ1-5	CASSFLQGVSNQPQHF	TGTGCCAGCAGCTTTTTACAGGGAGTTAGCAATCAGCCCCAGCATTTT
-	TRBV15	few	TRBJ1-4	CATSYNRAANEKLFF	TGTGCCACCAGCTATAACAGGGCGGCTAATGAAAAACTGTTTTTT
-	TRBV4-2	few	TRBJ1-2	CASSQGVGDYGYTF	TGTGCCAGCAGCCAAGGGGTCGGAGACTATGGCTACACCTTC
-	TRBV7-9	-	TRBJ2-3	CASSFPGKLERSTDTQYF	TGTGCCAGCAGTTTCCCGGGGAAGTTGGAGCGGAGCACAGATACGCAGTATTTT
-	TRBV10-3	many	TRBJ2-6	CAISGRFSSGANVLTF	TGTGCCATCAGTGGAAGGTTTTCTTCTGGGGCCAACGTCCTGACTTTC
TRBD1	TRBV28	-	TRBJ2-7	CASSPDRDGEQYF	TGTGCCAGCAGCCCTGACAGGGACGGCGAGCAGTACTTC
TRBD1	TRBV19	few	TRBJ1-5	CASNRDRGRNQPQHF	TGTGCCAGTAACCGGGACAGGGGCCGCAATCAGCCCCAGCATTTT
-	TRBV9	-	TRBJ1-1	CASSPPSRSRNTEVFF	TGTGCCAGCTCACCACCGTCAAGGAGTAGGAACACTGAAGTTTTCTTT
TRBD1	TRBV2	-	TRBJ1-2	CASSSDRDRPNYGYTF	TGTGCCAGCAGTAGCGACCGGGACAGGCCAAACTATGGCTACACCTTC
-	TRBV29-1	-	TRBJ1-1	CSLDSGRSAFF	TGCAGCTTAGATTCAGGACGATCAGCTTTCTTT
-	TRBV10-3	few	TRBJ1-6	CASTPYGRGGGGNSPLHF	TGTGCCAGCACCCCGTATGGGAGGGGAGGCGGTGGTAATTCACCCCTCCACTTT
TRBD1	TRBV6-2/TRBV6-3	-	TRBJ1-5	CASIKDRNQPQHF	TGTGCCAGCATTAAGGACAGGAATCAGCCCCAGCATTTT
-	TRBV7-9	-	TRBJ1-2	CASRQRGYTF	TGTGCCAGCAGGCAACGTGGCTACACCTTC
-	TRBV20-1	-	TRBJ1-4	CSARDINNEKLFF	TGCAGTGCTAGAGACATCAACAATGAAAAACTGTTTTTT
-	TRBV7-2	-	TRBJ1-4	CASSHPPDGVEKLFF	TGTGCCAGCAGCCACCCACCGGACGGGGTTGAAAAACTGTTTTTT
TRBD1	TRBV29-1	-	TRBJ1-4	CSAVTGITNEKLFF	TGCAGCGCCGTGACAGGGATAACTAATGAAAAACTGTTTTTT
-	TRBV12-1	-	TRBJ2-5	CASSYWTSGQETQYF	TGTGCCAGCAGCTATTGGACTAGCGGGCAAGAGACCCAGTACTTC
-	TRBV5-4	once	TRBJ1-5	CASTVQGGQQPQHF	TGTGCCAGCACCGTTCAGGGAGGGCAGCAGCCCCAGCATTTT
TRBD1	TRBV7-7	few	TRBJ1-4	CASSPGTGFEKLFF	TGTGCTAGCAGCCCCGGGACAGGGTTCGAAAAACTGTTTTTT
-	TRBV12-3/TRBV12-4	few	TRBJ1-5	CASRFGRPNQPQHF	TGTGCCAGCAGATTCGGACGGCCGAATCAGCCCCAGCATTTT
-	TRBV2	many	TRBJ2-7	CAGAFAGPAEQYF	TGTGCCGGAGCCTTCGCGGGCCCCGCGGAGCAGTACTTC
TRBD1	TRBV10-3	many	TRBJ1-5	CAISTGDQPQHF	TGTGCCATCAGTACAGGGGATCAGCCCCAGCATTTT
TRBD2	TRBV20-1	-	TRBJ2-7	CSASPRGDYEQYF	TGCAGTGCTAGCCCGCGGGGGGACTACGAGCAGTACTTC
TRBD1	TRBV7-8	few	TRBJ1-4	CASSLNGQGTLREKLFF	TGTGCCAGCAGCCTGAATGGACAGGGAACCCTTAGGGAAAAACTGTTTTTT